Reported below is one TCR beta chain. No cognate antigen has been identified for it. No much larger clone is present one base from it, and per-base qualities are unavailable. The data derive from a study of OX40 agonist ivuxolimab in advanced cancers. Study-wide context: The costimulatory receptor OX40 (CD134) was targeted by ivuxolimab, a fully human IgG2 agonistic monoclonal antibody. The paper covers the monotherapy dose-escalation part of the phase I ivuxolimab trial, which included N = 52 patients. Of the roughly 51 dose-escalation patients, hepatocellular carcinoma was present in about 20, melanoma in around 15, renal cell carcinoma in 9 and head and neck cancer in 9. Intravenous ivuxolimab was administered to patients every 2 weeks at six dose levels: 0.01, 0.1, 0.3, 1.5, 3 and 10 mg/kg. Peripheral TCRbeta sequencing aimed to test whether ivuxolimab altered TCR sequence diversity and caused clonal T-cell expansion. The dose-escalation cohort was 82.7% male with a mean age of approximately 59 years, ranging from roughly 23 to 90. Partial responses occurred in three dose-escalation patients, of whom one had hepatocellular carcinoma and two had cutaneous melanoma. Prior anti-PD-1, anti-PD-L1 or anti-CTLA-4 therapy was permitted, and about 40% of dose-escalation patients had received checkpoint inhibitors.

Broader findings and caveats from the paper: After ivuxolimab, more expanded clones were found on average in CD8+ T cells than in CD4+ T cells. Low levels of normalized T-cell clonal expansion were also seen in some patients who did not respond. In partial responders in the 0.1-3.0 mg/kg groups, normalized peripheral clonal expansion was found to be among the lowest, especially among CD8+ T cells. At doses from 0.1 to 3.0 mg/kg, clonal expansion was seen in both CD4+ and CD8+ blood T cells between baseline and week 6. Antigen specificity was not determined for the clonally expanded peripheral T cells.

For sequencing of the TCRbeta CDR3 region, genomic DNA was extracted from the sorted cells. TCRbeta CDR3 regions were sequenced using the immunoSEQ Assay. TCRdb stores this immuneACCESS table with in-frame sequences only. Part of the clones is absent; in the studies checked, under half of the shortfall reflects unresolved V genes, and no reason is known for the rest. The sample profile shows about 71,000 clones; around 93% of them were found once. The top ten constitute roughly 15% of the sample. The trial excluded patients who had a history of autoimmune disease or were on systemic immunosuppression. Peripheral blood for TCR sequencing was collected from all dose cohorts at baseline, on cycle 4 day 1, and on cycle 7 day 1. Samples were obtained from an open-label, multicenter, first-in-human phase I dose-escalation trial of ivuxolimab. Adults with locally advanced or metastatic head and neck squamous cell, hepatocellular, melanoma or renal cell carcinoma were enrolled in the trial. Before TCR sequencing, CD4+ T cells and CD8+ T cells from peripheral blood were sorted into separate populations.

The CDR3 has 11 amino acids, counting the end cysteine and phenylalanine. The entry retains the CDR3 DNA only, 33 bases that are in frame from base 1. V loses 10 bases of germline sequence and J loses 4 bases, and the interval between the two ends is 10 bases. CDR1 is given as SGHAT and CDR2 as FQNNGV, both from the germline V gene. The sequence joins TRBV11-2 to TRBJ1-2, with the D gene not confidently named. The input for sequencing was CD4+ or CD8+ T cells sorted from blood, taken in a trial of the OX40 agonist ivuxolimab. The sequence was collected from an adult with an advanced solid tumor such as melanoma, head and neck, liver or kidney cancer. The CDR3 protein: CATPVGYGYTF. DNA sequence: TGTGCCACCCCTGTGGGCTATGGCTACACCTTC.